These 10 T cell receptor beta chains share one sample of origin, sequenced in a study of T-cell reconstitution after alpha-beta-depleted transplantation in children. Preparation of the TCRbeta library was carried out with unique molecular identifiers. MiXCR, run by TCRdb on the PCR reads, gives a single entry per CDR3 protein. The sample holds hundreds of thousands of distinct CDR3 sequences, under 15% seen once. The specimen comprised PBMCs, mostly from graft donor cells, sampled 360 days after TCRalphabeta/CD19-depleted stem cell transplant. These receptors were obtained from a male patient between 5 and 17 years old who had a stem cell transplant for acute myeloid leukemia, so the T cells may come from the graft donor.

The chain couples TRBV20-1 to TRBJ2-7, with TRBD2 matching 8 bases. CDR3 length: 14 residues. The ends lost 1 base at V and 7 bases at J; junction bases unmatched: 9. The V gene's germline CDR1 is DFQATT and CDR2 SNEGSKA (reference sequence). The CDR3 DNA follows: TGCAGTGCTAGAGTGCCAGCGGGAGTGGGAGAGCAGTACTTC. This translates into CSARVPAGVGEQYF.

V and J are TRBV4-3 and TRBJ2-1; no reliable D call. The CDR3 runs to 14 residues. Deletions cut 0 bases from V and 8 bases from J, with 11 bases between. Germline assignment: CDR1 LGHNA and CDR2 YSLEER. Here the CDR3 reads CASSQDSSVYEQFF. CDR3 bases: TGCGCCAGCAGCCAAGATTCTAGTGTGTATGAGCAGTTCTTC.

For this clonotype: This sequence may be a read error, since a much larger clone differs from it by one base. CDR3 DNA: TGCTGTGCCGACCGTCTCAGCCCCGGGACACTAGGCGAGACCCAGTACTTC. It is translated as CCADRLSPGTLGETQYF. The chain combines TRBV20-1 with TRBJ2-5; D is possibly TRBD1 (6 bases). The CDR3 has 17 amino acids. Germline assignment: CDR1 DFQATT and CDR2 SNEGSKA (reference sequence).

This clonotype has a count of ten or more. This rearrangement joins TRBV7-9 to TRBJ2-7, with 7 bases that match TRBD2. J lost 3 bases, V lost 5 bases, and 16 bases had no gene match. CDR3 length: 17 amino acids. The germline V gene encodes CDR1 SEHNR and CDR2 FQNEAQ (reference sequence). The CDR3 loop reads CASSQGVAGEIHYEQYF. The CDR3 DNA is TGTGCCAGCAGCCAGGGCGTAGCGGGTGAAATACACTACGAGCAGTACTTC.

CDR3 in amino acids: CSALGGRNTGELFF. In DNA form, the CDR3 reads TGCAGCGCCCTAGGGGGGAGAAACACCGGGGAGCTGTTTTTT. The V and J genes are TRBV29-1 and TRBJ2-2; the D call may be TRBD1 or TRBD2 (6 bases each). The length of the CDR3 is 14 residues. The V gene's germline CDR1 is SQVTM and CDR2 ANQGSEA. V dropped 7 bases and J dropped 2 bases, with 14 bases sitting between them.

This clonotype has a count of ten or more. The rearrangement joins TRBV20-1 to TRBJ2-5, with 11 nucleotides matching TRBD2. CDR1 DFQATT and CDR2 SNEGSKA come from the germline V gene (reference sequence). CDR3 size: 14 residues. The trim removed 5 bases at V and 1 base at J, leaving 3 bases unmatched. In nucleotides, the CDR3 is TGCAGTGCTTCCCTAGCGGGGGGCCAAGAGACCCAGTACTTC. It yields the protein CSASLAGGQETQYF.

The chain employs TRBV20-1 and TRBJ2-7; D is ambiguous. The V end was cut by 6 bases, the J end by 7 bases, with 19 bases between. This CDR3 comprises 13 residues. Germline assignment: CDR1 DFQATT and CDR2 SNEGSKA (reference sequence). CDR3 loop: CSANLRLSGEQYF. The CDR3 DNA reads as TGCAGTGCGAACCTTCGTCTGTCCGGTGAGCAGTACTTC.

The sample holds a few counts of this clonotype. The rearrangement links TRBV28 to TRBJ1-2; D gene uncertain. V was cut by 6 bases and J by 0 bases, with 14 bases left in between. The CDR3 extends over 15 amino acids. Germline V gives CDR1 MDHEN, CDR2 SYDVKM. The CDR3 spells CASSSPSSSNYGYTF. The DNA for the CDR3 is TGTGCCAGCAGCTCCCCCTCCAGTTCTAACTATGGCTACACCTTC.

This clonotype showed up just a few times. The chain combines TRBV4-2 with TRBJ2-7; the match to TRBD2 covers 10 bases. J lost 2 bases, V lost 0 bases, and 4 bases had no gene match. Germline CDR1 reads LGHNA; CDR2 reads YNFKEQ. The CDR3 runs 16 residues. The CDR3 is CASSQEGLALTYEQYF. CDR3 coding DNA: TGTGCCAGCAGCCAAGAGGGACTAGCGTTAACCTACGAGCAGTACTTC.

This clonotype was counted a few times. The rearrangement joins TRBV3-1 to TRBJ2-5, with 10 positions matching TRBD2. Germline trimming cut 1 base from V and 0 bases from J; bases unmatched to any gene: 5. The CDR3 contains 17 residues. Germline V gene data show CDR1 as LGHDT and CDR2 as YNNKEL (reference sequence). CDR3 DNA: TGTGCCAGCAGCCAAGTACTAGCGGGACGGTACCAAGAGACCCAGTACTTC. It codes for CASSQVLAGRYQETQYF.